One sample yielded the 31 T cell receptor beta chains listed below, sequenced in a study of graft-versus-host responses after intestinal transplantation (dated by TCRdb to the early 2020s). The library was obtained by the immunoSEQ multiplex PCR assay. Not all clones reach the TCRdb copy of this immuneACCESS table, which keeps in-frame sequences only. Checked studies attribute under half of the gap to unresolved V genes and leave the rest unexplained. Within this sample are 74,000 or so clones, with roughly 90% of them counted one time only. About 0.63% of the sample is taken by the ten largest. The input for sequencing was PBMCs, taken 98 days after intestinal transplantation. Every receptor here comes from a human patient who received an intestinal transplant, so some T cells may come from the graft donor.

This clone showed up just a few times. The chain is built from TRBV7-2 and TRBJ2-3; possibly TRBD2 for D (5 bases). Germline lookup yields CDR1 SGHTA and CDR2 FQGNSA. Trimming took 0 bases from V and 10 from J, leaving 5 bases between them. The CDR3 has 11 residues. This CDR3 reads CASSLAGAQYF. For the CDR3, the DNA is TGTGCCAGCAGCTTAGCGGGAGCGCAGTATTTT. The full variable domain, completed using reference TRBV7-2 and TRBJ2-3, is GAGVSQSPSNKVTEKGKDVELRCDPISGHTALYWYRQSLGQGLEFLIYFQGNSAPDKSGLPSDRFSAERTGGSVSTLTIQRTQQEDSAVYLCASSLAGAQYFGPGTRLTVL.

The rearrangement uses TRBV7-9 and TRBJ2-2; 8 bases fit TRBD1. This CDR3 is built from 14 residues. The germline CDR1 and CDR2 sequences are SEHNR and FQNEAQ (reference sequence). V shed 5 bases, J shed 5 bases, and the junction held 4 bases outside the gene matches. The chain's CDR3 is CASSPGQGTGELFF. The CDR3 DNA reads TGTGCCAGCAGCCCCGGACAGGGAACCGGGGAGCTGTTTTTT.

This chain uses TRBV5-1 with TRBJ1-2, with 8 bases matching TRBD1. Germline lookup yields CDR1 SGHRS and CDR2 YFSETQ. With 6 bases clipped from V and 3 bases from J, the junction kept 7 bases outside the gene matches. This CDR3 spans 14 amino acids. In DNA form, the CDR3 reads TGCGCCAGCAATCGGGAGGACAGGGACTATGGCTACACCTTC. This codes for CASNREDRDYGYTF.

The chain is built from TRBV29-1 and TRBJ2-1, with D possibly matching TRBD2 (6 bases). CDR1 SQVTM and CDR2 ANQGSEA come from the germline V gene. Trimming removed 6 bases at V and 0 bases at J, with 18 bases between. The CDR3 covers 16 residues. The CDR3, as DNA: TGCAGCGTCCAGAGGTGGCGGGATGGCTCCTACAATGAGCAGTTCTTC. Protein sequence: CSVQRWRDGSYNEQFF.

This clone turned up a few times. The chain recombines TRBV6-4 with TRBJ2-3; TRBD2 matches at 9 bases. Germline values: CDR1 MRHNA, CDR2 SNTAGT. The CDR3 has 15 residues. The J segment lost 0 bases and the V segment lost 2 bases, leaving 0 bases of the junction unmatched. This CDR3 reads CASSDGTSSTDTQYF. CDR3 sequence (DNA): TGTGCCAGCAGTGACGGGACTAGCAGCACAGATACGCAGTATTTT.

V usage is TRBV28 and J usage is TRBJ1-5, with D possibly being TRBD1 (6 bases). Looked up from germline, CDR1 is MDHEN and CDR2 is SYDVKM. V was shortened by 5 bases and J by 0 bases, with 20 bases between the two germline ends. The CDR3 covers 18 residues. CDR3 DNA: TGTGCCAGCAGTATAGGAATAGACAGGCCTTATAGCAATCAGCCCCAGCATTTT. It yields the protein CASSIGIDRPYSNQPQHF.

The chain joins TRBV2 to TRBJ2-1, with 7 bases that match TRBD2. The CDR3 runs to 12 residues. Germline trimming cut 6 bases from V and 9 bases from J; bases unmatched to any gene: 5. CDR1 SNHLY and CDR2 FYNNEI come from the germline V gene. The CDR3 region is CASRVAGVEQFF. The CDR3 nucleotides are TGTGCCAGCAGGGTTGCGGGGGTTGAGCAGTTCTTC. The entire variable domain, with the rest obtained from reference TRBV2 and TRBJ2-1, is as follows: EPEVTQTPSHQVTQMGQEVILRCVPISNHLYFYWYRQILGQKVEFLVSFYNNEISEKSEIFDDQFSVERPDGSNFTLKIRSTKLEDSAMYFCASRVAGVEQFFGPGTRLTVL.

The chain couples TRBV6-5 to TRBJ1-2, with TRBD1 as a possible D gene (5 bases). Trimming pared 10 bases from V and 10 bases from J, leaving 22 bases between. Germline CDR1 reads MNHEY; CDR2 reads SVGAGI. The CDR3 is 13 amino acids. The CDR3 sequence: CATATGTYSTYTF. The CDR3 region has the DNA TGTGCCACCGCAACAGGAACTTATTCGACCTACACCTTC.

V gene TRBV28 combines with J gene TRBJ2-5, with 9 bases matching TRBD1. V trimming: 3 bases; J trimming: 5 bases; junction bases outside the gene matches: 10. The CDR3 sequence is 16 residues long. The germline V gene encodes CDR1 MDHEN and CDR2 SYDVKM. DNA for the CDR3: TGTGCCAGCAGTTTTTCGGACAGGGGTCTAGTGGAGACCCAGTACTTC. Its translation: CASSFSDRGLVETQYF.

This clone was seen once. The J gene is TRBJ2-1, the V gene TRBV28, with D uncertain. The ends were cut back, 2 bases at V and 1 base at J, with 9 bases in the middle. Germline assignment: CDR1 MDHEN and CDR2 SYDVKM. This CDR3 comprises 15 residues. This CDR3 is CASSLGLSSYNEQFF. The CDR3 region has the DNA TGTGCCAGCAGTTTAGGGCTTTCATCCTACAATGAGCAGTTCTTC.

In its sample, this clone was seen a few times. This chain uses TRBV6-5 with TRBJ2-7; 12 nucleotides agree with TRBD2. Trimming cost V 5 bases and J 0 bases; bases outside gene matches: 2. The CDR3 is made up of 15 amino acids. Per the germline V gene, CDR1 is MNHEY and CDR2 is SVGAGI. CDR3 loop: CASSLTSGSSYEQYF. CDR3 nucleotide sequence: TGTGCCAGCAGTCTGACTAGCGGGAGCTCCTACGAGCAGTACTTC.

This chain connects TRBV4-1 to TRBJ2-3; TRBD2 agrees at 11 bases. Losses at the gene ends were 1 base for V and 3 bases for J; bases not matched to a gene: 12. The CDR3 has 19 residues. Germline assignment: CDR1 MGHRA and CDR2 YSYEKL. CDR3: CASSQGPSGGTGPTDTQYF. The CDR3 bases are TGCGCCAGCAGCCAAGGGCCTAGCGGGGGGACTGGGCCAACAGATACGCAGTATTTT.

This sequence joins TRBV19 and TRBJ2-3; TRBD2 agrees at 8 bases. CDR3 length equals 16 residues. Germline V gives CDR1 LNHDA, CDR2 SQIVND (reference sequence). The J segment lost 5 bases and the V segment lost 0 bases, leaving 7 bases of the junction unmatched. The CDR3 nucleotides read TGTGCCAGTAGTATAGATCAGCGGGGGTTGGGAGATACGCAGTATTTT. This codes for CASSIDQRGLGDTQYF.

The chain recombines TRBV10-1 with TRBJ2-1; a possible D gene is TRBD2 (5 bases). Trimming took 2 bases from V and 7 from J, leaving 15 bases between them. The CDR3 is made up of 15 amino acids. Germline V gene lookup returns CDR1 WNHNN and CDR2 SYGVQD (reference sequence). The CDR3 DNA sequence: TGCGCCAGCAGTGAGAGGAGGATCGACGGGAATGAGCAGTTCTTC. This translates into CASSERRIDGNEQFF.

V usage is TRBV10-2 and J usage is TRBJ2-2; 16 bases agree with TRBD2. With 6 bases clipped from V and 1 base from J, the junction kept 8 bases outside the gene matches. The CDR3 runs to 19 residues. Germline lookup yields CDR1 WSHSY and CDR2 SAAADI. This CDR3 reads CASRPPGLAGGRNTGELFF. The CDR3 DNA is TGCGCCAGCAGACCTCCGGGACTAGCGGGGGGGCGGAACACCGGGGAGCTGTTTTTT.

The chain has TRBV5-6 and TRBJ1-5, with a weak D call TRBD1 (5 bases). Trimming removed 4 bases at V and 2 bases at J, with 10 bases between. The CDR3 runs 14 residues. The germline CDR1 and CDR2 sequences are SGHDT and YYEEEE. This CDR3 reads CASSETGGNQPQHF. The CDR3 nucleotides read TGTGCCAGCAGCGAGACGGGGGGCAATCAGCCCCAGCATTTT.

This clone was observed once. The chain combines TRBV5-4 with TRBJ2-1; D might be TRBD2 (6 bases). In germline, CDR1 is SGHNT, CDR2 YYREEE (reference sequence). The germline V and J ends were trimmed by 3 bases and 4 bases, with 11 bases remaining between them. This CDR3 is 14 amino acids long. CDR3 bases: TGTGCCAGCAGCTCACAGCGGGTGTACAATGAGCAGTTCTTC. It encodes CASSSQRVYNEQFF.

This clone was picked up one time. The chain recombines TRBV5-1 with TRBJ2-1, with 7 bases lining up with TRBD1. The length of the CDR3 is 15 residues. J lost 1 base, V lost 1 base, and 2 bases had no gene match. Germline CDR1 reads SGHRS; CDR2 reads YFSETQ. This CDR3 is CASSLLGQSYNEQFF. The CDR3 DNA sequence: TGCGCCAGCAGCTTGTTGGGACAGTCCTACAATGAGCAGTTCTTC.

This CDR3 is CASSLFSSGRYYEQYF. CDR3 DNA: TGTGCCAGCAGTTTATTTTCCAGCGGGAGGTACTACGAGCAGTACTTC. This chain links TRBV27 with TRBJ2-7; 9 positions match TRBD2. This CDR3 has 16 residues. With 1 base clipped from V and 3 bases from J, the junction kept 7 bases outside the gene matches. Germline V gene data show CDR1 as MNHEY and CDR2 as SMNVEV (reference sequence).

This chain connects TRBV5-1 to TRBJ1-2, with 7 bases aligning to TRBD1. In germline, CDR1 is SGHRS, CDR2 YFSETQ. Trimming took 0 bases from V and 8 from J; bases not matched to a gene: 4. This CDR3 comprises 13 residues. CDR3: CASSLAQGEGYTF. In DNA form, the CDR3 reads TGCGCCAGCAGCTTGGCGCAGGGGGAGGGCTACACCTTC.

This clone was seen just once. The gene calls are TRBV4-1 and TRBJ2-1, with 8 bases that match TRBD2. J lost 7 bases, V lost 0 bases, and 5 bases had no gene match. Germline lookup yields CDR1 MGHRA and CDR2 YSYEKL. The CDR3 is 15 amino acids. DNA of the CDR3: TGCGCCAGCAGCCAAGAGTCGGGGGGGTATAATGAGCAGTTCTTC. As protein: CASSQESGGYNEQFF.

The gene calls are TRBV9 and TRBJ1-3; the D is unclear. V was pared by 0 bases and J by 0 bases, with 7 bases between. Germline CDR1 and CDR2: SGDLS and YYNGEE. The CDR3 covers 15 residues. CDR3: CASSVDPVSGNTIYF. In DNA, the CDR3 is TGTGCCAGCAGCGTAGATCCAGTCTCTGGAAACACCATATATTTT.

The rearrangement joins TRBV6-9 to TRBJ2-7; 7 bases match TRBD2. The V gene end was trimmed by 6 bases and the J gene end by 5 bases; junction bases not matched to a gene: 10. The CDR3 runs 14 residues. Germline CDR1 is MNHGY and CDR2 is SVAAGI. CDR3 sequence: CASSHGGGRDEQYF. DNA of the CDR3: TGTGCCAGCAGCCACGGTGGGGGGAGGGACGAGCAGTACTTC.

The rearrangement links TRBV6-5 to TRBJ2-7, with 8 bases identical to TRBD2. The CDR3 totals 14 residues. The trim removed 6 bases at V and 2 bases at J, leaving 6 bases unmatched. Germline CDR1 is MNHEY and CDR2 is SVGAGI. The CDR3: CASSLAGGTYEQYF. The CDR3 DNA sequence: TGTGCCAGCAGCCTAGCGGGCGGTACCTACGAGCAGTACTTC.

The CDR3 bases are TGTGCCATCAGTGGGGACAGTCAGTACAATGAGCAGTTCTTC. Its translation is CAISGDSQYNEQFF. V is TRBV10-3 and J is TRBJ2-1; 7 bases align to TRBD1. After removal of 4 bases from V and 4 bases from J, the junction contained 4 bases not matched to a gene. The germline CDR1 and CDR2 sequences are ENHRY and SYGVKD. CDR3 length: 14 residues.

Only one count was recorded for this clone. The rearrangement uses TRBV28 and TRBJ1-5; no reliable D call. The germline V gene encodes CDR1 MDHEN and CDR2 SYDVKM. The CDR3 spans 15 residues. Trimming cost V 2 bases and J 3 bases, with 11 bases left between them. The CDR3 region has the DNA TGTGCCAGCAGTTTAGAATCGGGTAACAATCAGCCCCAGCATTTT. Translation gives CASSLESGNNQPQHF.

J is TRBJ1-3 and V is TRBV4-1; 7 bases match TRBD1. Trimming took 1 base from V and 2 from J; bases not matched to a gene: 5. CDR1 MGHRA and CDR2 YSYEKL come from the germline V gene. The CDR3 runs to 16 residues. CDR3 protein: CASSQAFGQAGNTIYF. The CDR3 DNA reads TGCGCCAGCAGCCAAGCCTTCGGACAGGCTGGAAACACCATATATTTT.

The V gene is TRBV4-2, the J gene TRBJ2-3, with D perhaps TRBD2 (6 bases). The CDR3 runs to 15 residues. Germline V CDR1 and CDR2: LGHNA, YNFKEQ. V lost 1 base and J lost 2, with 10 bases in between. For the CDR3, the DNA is TGTGCCAGCAGCCAAGGCGGGGCCGACACAGATACGCAGTATTTT. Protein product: CASSQGGADTDTQYF.

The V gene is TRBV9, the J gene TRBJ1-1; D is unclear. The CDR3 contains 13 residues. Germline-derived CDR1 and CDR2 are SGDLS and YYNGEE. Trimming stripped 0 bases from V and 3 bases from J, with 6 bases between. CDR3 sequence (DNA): TGTGCCAGCAGCGTAGACCGGGACACTGAAGCTTTCTTT. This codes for CASSVDRDTEAFF.

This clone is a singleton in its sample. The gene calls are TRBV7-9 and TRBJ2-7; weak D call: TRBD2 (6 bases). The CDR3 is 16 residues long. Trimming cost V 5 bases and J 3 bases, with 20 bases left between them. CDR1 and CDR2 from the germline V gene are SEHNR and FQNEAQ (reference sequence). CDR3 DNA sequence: TGTGCCAGCAGCGGAAACACACCGGGACTGCGCTACGAGCAGTACTTC. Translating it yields CASSGNTPGLRYEQYF.

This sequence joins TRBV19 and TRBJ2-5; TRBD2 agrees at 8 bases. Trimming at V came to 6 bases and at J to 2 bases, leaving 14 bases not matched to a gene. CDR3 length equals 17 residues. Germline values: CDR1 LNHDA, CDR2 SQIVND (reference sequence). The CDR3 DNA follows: TGTGCCAGTAGCCGATTTCAAACTAGCGGCGAACAAGAGACCCAGTACTTC. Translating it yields CASSRFQTSGEQETQYF. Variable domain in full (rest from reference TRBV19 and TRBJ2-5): DGGITQSPKYLFRKEGQNVTLSCEQNLNHDAMYWYRQDPGQGLRLIYYSQIVNDFQKGDIAEGYSVSREKKESFPLTVTSAQKNPTAFYLCASSRFQTSGEQETQYFGPGTRLLVL.